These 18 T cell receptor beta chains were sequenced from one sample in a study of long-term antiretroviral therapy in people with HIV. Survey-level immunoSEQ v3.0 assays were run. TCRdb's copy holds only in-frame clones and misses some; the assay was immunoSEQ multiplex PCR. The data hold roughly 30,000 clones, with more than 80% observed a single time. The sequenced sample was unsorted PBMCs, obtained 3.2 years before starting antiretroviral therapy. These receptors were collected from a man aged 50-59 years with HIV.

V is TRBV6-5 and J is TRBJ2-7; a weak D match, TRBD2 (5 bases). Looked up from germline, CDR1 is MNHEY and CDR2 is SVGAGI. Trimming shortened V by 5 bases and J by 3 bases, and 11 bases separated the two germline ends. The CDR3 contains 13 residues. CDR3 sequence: CASSRGILYEQYF. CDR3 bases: TGTGCCAGCAGTCGAGGGATCCTCTACGAGCAGTACTTC.

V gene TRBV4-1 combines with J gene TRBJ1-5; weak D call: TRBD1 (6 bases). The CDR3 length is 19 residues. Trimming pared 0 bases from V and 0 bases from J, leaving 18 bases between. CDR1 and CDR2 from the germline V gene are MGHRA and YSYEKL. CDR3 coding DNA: TGCGCCAGCAGCCAAGATCGGGCAGGGGCCTCAGGTAGCAATCAGCCCCAGCATTTT. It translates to CASSQDRAGASGSNQPQHF.

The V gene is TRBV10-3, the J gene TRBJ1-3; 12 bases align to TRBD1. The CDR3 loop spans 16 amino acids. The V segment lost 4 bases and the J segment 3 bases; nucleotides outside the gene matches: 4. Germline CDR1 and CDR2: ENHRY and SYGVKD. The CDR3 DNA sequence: TGTGCCATCAGTGCGGGACAGGGGGCGCGTGGAAACACCATATATTTT. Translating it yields CAISAGQGARGNTIYF.

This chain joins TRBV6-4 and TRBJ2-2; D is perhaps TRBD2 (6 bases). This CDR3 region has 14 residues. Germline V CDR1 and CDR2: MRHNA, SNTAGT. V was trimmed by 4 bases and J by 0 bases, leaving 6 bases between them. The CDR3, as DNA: TGTGCCAGCAGTGGGGAGGCGAACACCGGGGAGCTGTTTTTT. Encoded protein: CASSGEANTGELFF.

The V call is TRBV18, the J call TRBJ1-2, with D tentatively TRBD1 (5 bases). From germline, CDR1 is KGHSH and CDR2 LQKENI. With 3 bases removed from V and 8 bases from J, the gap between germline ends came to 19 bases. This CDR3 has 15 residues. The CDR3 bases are TGTGCCAGCTCACCTCTCCACTTTGCTAGGGACGGCTACACCTTC. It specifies CASSPLHFARDGYTF.

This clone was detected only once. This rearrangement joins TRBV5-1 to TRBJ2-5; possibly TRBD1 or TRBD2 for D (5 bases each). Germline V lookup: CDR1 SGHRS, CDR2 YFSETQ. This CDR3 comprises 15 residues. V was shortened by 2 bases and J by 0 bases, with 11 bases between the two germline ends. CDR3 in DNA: TGCGCCAGCAGCTTTGGGACCGCGTACCAAGAGACCCAGTACTTC. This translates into CASSFGTAYQETQYF.

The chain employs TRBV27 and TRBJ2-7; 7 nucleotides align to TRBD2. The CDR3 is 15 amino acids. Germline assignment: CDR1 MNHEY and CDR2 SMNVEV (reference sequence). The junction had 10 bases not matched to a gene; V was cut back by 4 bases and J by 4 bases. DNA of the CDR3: TGTGCCAGCAGTTCCCCCGCCCCCGGGGGGTACGAGCAGTACTTC. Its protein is CASSSPAPGGYEQYF.

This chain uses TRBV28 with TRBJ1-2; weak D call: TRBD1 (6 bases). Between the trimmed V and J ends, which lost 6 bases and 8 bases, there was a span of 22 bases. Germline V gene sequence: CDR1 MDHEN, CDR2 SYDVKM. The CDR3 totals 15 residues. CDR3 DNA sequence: TGTGCCAGCAGCCCCTCTCCGGGGGGCGTACGGGGCTACACCTTC. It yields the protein CASSPSPGGVRGYTF.

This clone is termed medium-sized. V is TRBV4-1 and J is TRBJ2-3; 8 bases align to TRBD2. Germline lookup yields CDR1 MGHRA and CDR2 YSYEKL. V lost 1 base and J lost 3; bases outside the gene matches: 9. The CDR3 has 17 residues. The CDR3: CASSQGPGGLGTDTQYF. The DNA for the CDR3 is TGCGCCAGCAGCCAAGGGCCTGGGGGACTAGGGACAGATACGCAGTATTTT.

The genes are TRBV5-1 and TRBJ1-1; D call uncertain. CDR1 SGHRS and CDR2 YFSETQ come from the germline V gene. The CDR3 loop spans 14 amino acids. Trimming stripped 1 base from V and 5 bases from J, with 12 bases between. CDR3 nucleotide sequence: TGCGCCAGCAGCTTGTATAACAGCGGGACTGAAGCTTTCTTT. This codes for CASSLYNSGTEAFF.

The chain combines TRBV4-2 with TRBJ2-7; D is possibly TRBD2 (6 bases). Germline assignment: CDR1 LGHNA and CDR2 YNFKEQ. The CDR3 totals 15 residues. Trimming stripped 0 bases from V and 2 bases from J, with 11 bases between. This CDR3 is CASSQDGGGAYEQYF. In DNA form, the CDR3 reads TGTGCCAGCAGCCAAGATGGAGGCGGGGCCTACGAGCAGTACTTC.

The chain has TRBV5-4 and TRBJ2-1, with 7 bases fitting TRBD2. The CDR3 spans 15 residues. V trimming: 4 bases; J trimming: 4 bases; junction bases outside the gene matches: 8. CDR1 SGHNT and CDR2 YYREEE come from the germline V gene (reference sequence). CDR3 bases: TGTGCCAGCAGCCTTCCTAGCGGAAGTTACAATGAGCAGTTCTTC. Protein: CASSLPSGSYNEQFF.

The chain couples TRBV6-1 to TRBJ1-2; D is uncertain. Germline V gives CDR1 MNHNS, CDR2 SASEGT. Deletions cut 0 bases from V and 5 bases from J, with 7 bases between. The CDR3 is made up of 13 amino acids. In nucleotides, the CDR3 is TGTGCCAGCAGTGAAGCTGGGGAGTATGGCTACACCTTC. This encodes CASSEAGEYGYTF.

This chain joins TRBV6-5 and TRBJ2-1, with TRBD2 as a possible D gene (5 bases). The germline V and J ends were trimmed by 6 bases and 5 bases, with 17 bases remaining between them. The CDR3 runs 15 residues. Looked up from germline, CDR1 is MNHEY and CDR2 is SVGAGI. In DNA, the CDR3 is TGTGCCAGCAGACCAGTGAGGGCTACTAACAATGAGCAGTTCTTC. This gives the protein CASRPVRATNNEQFF.

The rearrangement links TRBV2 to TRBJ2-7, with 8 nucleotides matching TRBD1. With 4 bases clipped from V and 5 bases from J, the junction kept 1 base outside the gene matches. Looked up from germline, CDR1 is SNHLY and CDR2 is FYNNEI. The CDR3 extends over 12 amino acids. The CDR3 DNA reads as TGTGCCAGCAGTGTGACAGGGGACGAGCAGTACTTC. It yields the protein CASSVTGDEQYF.

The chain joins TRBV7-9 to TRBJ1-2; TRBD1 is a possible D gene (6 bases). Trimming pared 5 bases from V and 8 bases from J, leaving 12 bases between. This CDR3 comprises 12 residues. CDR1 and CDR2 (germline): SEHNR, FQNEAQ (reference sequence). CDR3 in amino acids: CASSAGVGGYTF. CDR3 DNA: TGTGCCAGCAGCGCAGGGGTAGGGGGCTACACCTTC. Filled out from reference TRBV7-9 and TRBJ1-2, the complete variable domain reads DTGVSQNPRHKITKRGQNVTFRCDPISEHNRLYWYRQTLGQGPEFLTYFQNEAQLEKSRLLSDRFSAERPKGSFSTLEIQRTEQGDSAMYLCASSAGVGGYTFGSGTRLTVV.

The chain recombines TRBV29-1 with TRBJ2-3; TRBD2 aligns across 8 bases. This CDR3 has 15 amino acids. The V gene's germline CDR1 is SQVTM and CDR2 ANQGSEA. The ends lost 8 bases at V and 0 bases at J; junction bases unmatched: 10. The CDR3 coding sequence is TGCAGCACGACGGGGTCGGGGGGGAGCACAGATACGCAGTATTTT. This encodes CSTTGSGGSTDTQYF.

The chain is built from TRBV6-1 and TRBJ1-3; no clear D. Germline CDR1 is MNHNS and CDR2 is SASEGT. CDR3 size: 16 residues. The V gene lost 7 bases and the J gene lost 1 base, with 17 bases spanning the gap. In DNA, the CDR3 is TGTGCCAGCATTGATAACGGGGTAACGTCTGGAAACACCATATATTTT. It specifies CASIDNGVTSGNTIYF.